This T cell receptor (beta chain) emerged from a study of T cell responses to AZD1222 COVID-19 vaccine. Study outcomes and limitations: Females outnumbered males among donors, who were mostly white British; clonal diversity was possibly underestimated. The span of vaccine-associated CD4 TCRs extended across spike, with dominance at 160-218 and 743-854.

The table came from immunoSEQ multiplex PCR; TCRdb's copy has only in-frame clones and leaves some out. The sample gives over 130,000 clones, 80% to 95% of which show up once; more than 5% is in the top ten. Concerning this clone: Its antigen is unknown.

Sample: peripheral blood, taken on day 0 of AZD1222 vaccination. This receptor was taken from an adult in good health.

This CDR3 is CASSQGGVSLFF. The CDR3 nucleotides are TGCGCCAGCAGCCAAGGTGGGGTTTCACTGTTTTTT. The V and J genes are TRBV4-1 and TRBJ1-4; D gene unclear. CDR3 size: 12 residues. Germline V CDR1 and CDR2: MGHRA, YSYEKL. Trimming stripped 1 base from V and 13 bases from J, with 10 bases between.